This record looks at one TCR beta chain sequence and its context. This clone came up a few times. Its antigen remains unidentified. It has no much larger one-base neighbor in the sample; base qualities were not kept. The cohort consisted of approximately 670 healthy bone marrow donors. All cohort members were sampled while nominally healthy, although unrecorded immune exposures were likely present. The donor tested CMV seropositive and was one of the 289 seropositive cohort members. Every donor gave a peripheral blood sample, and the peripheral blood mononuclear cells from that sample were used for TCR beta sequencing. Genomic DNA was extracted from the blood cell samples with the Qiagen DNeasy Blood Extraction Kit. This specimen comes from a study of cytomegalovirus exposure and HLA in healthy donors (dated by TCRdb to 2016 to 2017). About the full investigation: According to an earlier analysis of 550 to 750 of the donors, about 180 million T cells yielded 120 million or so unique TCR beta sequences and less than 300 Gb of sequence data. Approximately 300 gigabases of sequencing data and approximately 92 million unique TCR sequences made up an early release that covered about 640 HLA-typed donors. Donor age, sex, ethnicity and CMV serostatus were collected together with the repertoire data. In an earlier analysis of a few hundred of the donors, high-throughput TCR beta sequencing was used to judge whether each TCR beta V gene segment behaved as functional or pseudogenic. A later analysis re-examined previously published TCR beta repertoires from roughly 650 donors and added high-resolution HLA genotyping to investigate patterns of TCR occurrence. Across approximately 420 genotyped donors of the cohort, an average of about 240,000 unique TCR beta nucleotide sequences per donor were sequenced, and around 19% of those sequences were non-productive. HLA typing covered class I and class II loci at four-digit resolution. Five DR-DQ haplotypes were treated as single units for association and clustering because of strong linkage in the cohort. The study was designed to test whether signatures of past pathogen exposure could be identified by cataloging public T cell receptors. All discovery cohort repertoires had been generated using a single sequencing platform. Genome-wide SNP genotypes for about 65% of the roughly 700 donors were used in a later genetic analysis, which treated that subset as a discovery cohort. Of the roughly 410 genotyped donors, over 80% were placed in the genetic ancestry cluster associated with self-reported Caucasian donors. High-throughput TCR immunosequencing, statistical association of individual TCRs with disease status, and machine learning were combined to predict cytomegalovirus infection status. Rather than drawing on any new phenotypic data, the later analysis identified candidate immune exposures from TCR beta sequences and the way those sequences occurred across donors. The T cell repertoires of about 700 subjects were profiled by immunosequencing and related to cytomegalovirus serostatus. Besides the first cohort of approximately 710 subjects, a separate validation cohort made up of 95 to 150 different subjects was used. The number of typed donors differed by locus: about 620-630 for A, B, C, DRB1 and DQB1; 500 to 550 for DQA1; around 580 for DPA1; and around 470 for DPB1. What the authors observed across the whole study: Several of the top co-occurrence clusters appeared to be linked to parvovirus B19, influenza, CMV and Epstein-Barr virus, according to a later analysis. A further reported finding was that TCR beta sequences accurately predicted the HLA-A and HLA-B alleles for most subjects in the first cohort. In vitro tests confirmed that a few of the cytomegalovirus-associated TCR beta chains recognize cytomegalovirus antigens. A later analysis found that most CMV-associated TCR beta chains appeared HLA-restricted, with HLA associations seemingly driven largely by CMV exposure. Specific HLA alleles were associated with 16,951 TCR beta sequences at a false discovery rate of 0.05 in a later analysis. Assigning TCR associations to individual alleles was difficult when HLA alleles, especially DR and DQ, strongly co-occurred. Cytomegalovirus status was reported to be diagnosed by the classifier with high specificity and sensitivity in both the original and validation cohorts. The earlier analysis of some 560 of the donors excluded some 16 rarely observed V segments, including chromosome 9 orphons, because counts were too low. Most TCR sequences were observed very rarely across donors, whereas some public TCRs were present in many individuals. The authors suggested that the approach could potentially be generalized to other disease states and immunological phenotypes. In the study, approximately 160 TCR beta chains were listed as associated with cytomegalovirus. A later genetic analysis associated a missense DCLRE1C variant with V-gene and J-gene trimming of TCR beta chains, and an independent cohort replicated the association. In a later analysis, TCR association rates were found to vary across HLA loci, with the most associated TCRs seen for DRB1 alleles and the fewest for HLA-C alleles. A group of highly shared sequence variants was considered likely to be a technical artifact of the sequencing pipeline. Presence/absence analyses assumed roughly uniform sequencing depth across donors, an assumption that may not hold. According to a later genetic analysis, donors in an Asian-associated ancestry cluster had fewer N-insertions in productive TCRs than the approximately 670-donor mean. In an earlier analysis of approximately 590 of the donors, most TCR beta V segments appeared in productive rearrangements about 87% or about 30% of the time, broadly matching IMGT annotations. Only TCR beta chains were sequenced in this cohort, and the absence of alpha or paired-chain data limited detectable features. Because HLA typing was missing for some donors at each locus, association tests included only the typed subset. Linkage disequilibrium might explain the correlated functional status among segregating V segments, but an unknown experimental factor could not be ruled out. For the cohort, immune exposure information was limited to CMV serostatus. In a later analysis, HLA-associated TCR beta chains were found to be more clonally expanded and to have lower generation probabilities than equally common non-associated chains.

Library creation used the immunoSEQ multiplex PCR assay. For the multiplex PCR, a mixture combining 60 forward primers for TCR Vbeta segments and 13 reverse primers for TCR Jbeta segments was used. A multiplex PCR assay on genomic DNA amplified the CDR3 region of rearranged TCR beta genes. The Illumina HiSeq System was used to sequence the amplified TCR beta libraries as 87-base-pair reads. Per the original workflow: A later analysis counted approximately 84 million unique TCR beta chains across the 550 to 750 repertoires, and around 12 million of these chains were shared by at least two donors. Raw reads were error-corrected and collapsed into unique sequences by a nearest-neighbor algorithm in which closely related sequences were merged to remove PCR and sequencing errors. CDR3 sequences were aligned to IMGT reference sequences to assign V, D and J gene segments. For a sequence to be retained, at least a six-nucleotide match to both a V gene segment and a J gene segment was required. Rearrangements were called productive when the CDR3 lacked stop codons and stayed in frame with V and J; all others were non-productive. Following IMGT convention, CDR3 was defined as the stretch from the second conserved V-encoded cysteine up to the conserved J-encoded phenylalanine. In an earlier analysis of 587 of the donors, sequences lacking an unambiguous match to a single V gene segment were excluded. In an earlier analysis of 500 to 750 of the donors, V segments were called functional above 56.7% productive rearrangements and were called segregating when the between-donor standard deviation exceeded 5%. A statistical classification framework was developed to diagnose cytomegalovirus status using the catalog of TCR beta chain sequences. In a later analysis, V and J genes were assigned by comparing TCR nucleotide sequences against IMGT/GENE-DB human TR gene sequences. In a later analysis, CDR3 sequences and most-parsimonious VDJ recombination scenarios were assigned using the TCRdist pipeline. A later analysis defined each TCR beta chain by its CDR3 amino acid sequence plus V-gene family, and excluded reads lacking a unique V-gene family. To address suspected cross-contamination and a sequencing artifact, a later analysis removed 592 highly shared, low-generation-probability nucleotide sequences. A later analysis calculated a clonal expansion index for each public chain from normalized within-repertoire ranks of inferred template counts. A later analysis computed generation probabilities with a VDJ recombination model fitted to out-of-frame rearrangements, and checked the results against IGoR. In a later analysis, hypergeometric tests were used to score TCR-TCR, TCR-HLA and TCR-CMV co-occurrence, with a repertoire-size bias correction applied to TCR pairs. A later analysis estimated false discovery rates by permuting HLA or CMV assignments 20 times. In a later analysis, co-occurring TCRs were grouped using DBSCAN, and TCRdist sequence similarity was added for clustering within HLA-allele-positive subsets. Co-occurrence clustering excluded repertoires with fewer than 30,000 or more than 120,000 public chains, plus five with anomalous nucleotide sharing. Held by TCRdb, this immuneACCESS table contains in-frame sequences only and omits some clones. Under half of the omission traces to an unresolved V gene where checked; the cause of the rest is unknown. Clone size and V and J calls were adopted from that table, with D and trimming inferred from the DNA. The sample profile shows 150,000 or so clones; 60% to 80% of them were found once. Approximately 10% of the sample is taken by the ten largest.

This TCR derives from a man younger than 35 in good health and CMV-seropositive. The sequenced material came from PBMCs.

The CDR3 protein sequence reads: CASPPAGGGIYTEAFF. The sequenced DNA: TGTGCCAGCCCCCCCGCCGGGGGGGGCATTTACACTGAAGCTTTCTTT. The chain employs TRBV28 and TRBJ1-1; the best D guess is TRBD1, with 6 bases matching. Looking up the germline V gene yields CDR1 MDHEN and CDR2 SYDVKM. From the cysteine up to the phenylalanine, the CDR3 has a length of 16 residues. Kept here is only the CDR3 DNA, which spans 48 bases and is read in frame from base 1. V loses 8 bases of germline sequence and J loses 3 bases, and the interval between the two ends is 22 bases.